Below, 31 T cell receptor beta chains from the same sample are listed, as sequenced in a study of T cell responses to AZD1222 COVID-19 vaccine. Only in-frame clones appear in the TCRdb table, and some are missing; sequencing was by immunoSEQ multiplex PCR. The sample contains fewer than 150,000 clones, about 86% of which appear only once. This material consisted of peripheral blood, taken 28 days after the second AZD1222 dose. The origin of the receptors is an adult who received the AZD1222 COVID-19 vaccine.

The chain uses TRBV27 and TRBJ2-2; 14 nucleotides align to TRBD2. In germline, CDR1 is MNHEY, CDR2 SMNVEV (reference sequence). CDR3 length equals 20 residues. V dropped 4 bases and J dropped 4; count of bases not matched to a gene: 14. CDR3 sequence reads: CASSSTKGLAGAPFTGELFF. CDR3 in DNA: TGTGCCAGCAGTTCAACCAAGGGACTAGCGGGAGCTCCTTTCACCGGGGAGCTGTTTTTT.

This clone was found a few times. J is TRBJ2-1 and V is TRBV24-1, with D unclear. CDR1 is KGHDR, CDR2 SFDVKD, per germline. V was shortened by 2 bases and J by 10 bases, with 8 bases between the two germline ends. CDR3 size: 12 residues. As DNA, the CDR3 is TGTGCCACCAGTGATTCCCCTTCAGAGCAGTTCTTC. Translation gives CATSDSPSEQFF.

CDR3 coding DNA: TGTGCCACCAGTCGGGAGCTAGATCAGCCCCAGCATTTT. Protein sequence: CATSRELDQPQHF. The rearrangement joins TRBV24-1 to TRBJ1-5; D gene ambiguous. Trimming removed 6 bases at V and 5 bases at J, with 10 bases between. Germline values: CDR1 KGHDR, CDR2 SFDVKD. This CDR3 is 13 amino acids long.

The chain is built from TRBV29-1 and TRBJ1-1; 7 bases fit TRBD1. Germline-derived CDR1 and CDR2 are SQVTM and ANQGSEA. V shed 6 bases, J shed 1 base, and the junction held 5 bases outside the gene matches. The CDR3 runs 13 residues. The CDR3 here is CSVGRQGNTEAFF. The CDR3, as DNA: TGCAGCGTAGGTAGACAGGGGAACACTGAAGCTTTCTTT.

The J gene is TRBJ2-3, the V gene TRBV5-1; 7 bases are shared with TRBD2. The CDR3 length is 14 residues. Germline V gene data show CDR1 as SGHRS and CDR2 as YFSETQ. Trimming removed 3 bases from V and 4 bases from J; junction bases left unmatched: 5. CDR3 in DNA: TGCGCCAGCAGCTCTCGGGGGGAACCAGATACGCAGTATTTT. It translates to CASSSRGEPDTQYF.

The chain uses TRBV6-5 and TRBJ1-6, with D hard to call. The V end was cut by 2 bases, the J end by 9 bases, with 14 bases between. The V gene's germline CDR1 is MNHEY and CDR2 SVGAGI. The CDR3 loop spans 15 amino acids. This CDR3 reads CASSYDGGSFSPLHF. DNA for the CDR3: TGTGCCAGCAGTTACGATGGCGGGAGCTTTTCACCCCTCCACTTT.

The V and J genes are TRBV2 and TRBJ1-6; D might be TRBD1 (6 bases). The germline CDR1 and CDR2 sequences are SNHLY and FYNNEI. Trimming shortened V by 7 bases and J by 7 bases, and 14 bases separated the two germline ends. The CDR3 length is 14 residues. CDR3 residues: CASTLQGGNSPLHF. The DNA of the CDR3 is TGTGCCAGCACCCTACAGGGAGGAAATTCACCCCTCCACTTT.

The chain recombines TRBV18 with TRBJ2-6, with D unclear. Germline V gene lookup returns CDR1 KGHSH and CDR2 LQKENI. This CDR3 is 15 amino acids long. The V gene lost 6 bases and the J gene lost 1 base, with 10 bases spanning the gap. The CDR3 loop reads CASSSDGSGANVLTF. The CDR3 region has the DNA TGTGCCAGCTCCTCGGACGGGTCTGGGGCCAACGTCCTGACTTTC.

The chain is built from TRBV19 and TRBJ1-5; the D is unclear. The CDR3 has 12 residues. Trimming pared 6 bases from V and 1 base from J, leaving 4 bases between. Germline-derived CDR1 and CDR2 are LNHDA and SQIVND (reference sequence). In DNA, the CDR3 is TGTGCCAGTAGGGGAAGCAATCAGCCCCAGCATTTT. Protein product: CASRGSNQPQHF.

The CDR3 DNA is TGTGCCAGCAGTTCGATAGGACTCAAAGCTTTCTTT. This sequence encodes CASSSIGLKAFF. V usage is TRBV6-2 or TRBV6-3 and J usage is TRBJ1-1, with D hard to call. Trimming took 4 bases from V and 9 from J, leaving 12 bases between them. Germline loops: CDR1 MNHEY, CDR2 SVGEGT. The CDR3 runs 12 residues.

The chain joins TRBV27 to TRBJ2-1; 7 positions match TRBD1. With V trimmed by 2 bases and J by 7 bases, 2 bases remained unmatched. CDR3 length: 13 residues. Germline CDR1 reads MNHEY; CDR2 reads SMNVEV (reference sequence). The CDR3 protein is CASSLSRGNEQFF. The DNA of the CDR3 is TGTGCCAGCAGTTTAAGCAGGGGGAATGAGCAGTTCTTC.

The chain employs TRBV7-9 and TRBJ2-5, with D possibly being TRBD1 (6 bases). Per the germline V gene, CDR1 is SEHNR and CDR2 is FQNEAQ (reference sequence). The CDR3 runs 15 residues. Trimming took off 7 bases at V and 5 bases at J, with 20 bases between the two ends. The CDR3 reads CASTLMDGQGETQYF. The CDR3 DNA sequence: TGTGCCAGCACCCTAATGGATGGGCAGGGGGAGACCCAGTACTTC. The whole variable domain, remainder taken from reference TRBV7-9 and TRBJ2-5, is DTGVSQNPRHKITKRGQNVTFRCDPISEHNRLYWYRQTLGQGPEFLTYFQNEAQLEKSRLLSDRFSAERPKGSFSTLEIQRTEQGDSAMYLCASTLMDGQGETQYFGPGTRLLVL.

The CDR3 here is CASSPSTLSDEQFF. The CDR3 bases are TGCGCCAGCAGTCCAAGCACTCTAAGTGATGAGCAGTTCTTC. The chain links TRBV4-3 to TRBJ2-1; D unresolved. Germline V CDR1 and CDR2: LGHNA, YSLEER. Trimming cost V 6 bases and J 8 bases, with 17 bases left between them. CDR3 length: 14 residues.

This clone has only a few counts. J is TRBJ2-1 and V is TRBV29-1; D is undetermined. CDR1 is SQVTM and CDR2 is ANQGSEA in the germline V gene. With 6 bases removed from V and 4 bases from J, the gap between germline ends came to 7 bases. The CDR3 has 11 amino acids. CDR3 in DNA: TGCAGCGTCCGAGATTACAATGAGCAGTTCTTC. Protein: CSVRDYNEQFF.

The chain has TRBV6-5 and TRBJ2-1; TRBD2 is a possible D gene (5 bases). With 1 base removed from V and 4 bases from J, the gap between germline ends came to 11 bases. The length of the CDR3 is 15 residues. Germline V lookup: CDR1 MNHEY, CDR2 SVGAGI. The DNA for the CDR3 is TGTGCCAGCAGTTACTTCGGGGAGTCGTACAATGAGCAGTTCTTC. Encoded protein: CASSYFGESYNEQFF.

This chain joins TRBV11-1 and TRBJ2-3; no firm D call. The germline CDR1 and CDR2 sequences are SGHAT and FQDESV (reference sequence). V lost 1 base to trimming and J lost 5 bases, with 7 bases between them. The CDR3 totals 13 residues. DNA for the CDR3: TGTGCCAGCAGCTTAGGGGCTGAAGATACGCAGTATTTT. Amino acid sequence: CASSLGAEDTQYF.

The rearrangement joins TRBV5-6 to TRBJ1-2; 7 nucleotides align to TRBD1. Per germline, CDR1 SGHDT and CDR2 YYEEEE. This CDR3 contains 15 residues. V shed 4 bases, J shed 4 bases, and the junction held 10 bases outside the gene matches. CDR3 region: CASSPGTASLYGYTF. CDR3 sequence (DNA): TGTGCCAGCAGCCCCGGGACAGCGTCGCTCTATGGCTACACCTTC. Together with reference TRBV5-6 and TRBJ1-2, the CDR3 gives the full variable domain: DAGVTQSPTHLIKTRGQQVTLRCSPKSGHDTVSWYQQALGQGPQFIFQYYEEEERQRGNFPDRFSGHQFPNYSSELNVNALLLGDSALYLCASSPGTASLYGYTFGSGTRLTVV.

The rearrangement uses TRBV10-1 and TRBJ1-1, with 7 bases matching TRBD1. With V trimmed by 0 bases and J by 11 bases, 6 bases remained unmatched. This CDR3 contains 13 residues. Looked up from germline, CDR1 is WNHNN and CDR2 is SYGVQD (reference sequence). For the CDR3, the DNA is TGCGCCAGCAGTGAGTCGGGACAGCCCCAGGCTTTCTTT. It encodes CASSESGQPQAFF.

The chain joins TRBV10-3 to TRBJ2-1; TRBD2 matches at 7 bases. There are 19 residues in the CDR3. After removal of 2 bases from V and 2 bases from J, the junction contained 15 bases not matched to a gene. Germline V gene data show CDR1 as ENHRY and CDR2 as SYGVKD. The CDR3 coding sequence is TGTGCCATCAGTGAGGGGTCGCGCGGGAGTGGTGGACCCTACAATGAGCAGTTCTTC. It encodes CAISEGSRGSGGPYNEQFF.

The chain carries TRBV27 and TRBJ2-7; 7 bases are shared with TRBD2. Germline trimming cut 6 bases from V and 3 bases from J; bases unmatched to any gene: 5. The CDR3 covers 13 residues. Germline assignment: CDR1 MNHEY and CDR2 SMNVEV (reference sequence). The CDR3 here is CASSRTSGYEQYF. For the CDR3, the DNA is TGTGCCAGCAGCCGGACTAGTGGCTACGAGCAGTACTTC.

V gene TRBV10-1 combines with J gene TRBJ2-3; D uncertain. CDR3 length equals 14 residues. V was shortened by 6 bases and J by 2 bases, with 12 bases between the two germline ends. Per the germline V gene, CDR1 is WNHNN and CDR2 is SYGVQD (reference sequence). The CDR3 region is CASRLFTNTDTQYF. The DNA of the CDR3 is TGCGCCAGCAGGTTGTTTACCAACACAGATACGCAGTATTTT.

The V and J genes are TRBV7-6 and TRBJ1-2, with D maybe TRBD1 (6 bases). Between the trimmed V and J ends, which lost 5 bases and 0 bases, there was a span of 7 bases. CDR1 and CDR2 from the germline V gene are SGHVS and FNYEAQ. The CDR3 is made up of 13 amino acids. CDR3: CASSPGANYGYTF. Here the CDR3 DNA reads TGTGCCAGCAGCCCAGGGGCTAACTATGGCTACACCTTC.

J is TRBJ1-1 and V is TRBV5-4; D perhaps matches TRBD1 (5 bases). CDR3 length: 12 residues. The germline V gene encodes CDR1 SGHNT and CDR2 YYREEE (reference sequence). The ends were cut back, 3 bases at V and 8 bases at J, with 11 bases in the middle. In DNA form, the CDR3 reads TGTGCCAGCAGCTCGGGCGGGGGAGAAGCTTTCTTT. This translates into CASSSGGGEAFF.

The chain links TRBV5-4 to TRBJ2-7; a possible D gene is TRBD1 (6 bases). The CDR3 consists of 14 residues. Germline V lookup: CDR1 SGHNT, CDR2 YYREEE (reference sequence). V was cut by 0 bases and J by 5 bases, with 12 bases left in between. The CDR3 DNA follows: TGTGCCAGCAGCTTGGGCCAGGGGCCCAACGAGCAGTACTTC. Translating gives CASSLGQGPNEQYF.

This chain links TRBV28 with TRBJ1-2; 7 nucleotides match TRBD1. This CDR3 has 15 amino acids. CDR1 MDHEN and CDR2 SYDVKM come from the germline V gene. V trimming: 3 bases; J trimming: 4 bases; junction bases outside the gene matches: 8. The CDR3 here is CASSFEDRDTYGYTF. DNA for the CDR3: TGTGCCAGCAGTTTCGAAGACAGGGATACCTATGGCTACACCTTC.

The CDR3 protein is CASSVSEGQLNQPQHF. CDR3 in DNA: TGTGCCAGCAGCGTTAGCGAGGGACAGCTCAATCAGCCCCAGCATTTT. V and J are TRBV7-9 and TRBJ1-5, with 7 positions matching TRBD1. The CDR3 runs to 16 residues. The V segment lost 5 bases and the J segment 3 bases; nucleotides outside the gene matches: 10. The germline CDR1 and CDR2 sequences are SEHNR and FQNEAQ (reference sequence).

The J gene is TRBJ1-2, the V gene TRBV12-3 or TRBV12-4; D unclear. The CDR3 has 13 residues. The V end lost 8 bases, the J end lost 6 bases, and 16 bases lay between the germline ends. The CDR3 loop is CASASTADDGYTF. The CDR3 nucleotides read TGTGCCAGCGCATCTACAGCGGACGATGGCTACACCTTC.

The chain employs TRBV11-2 and TRBJ2-5; D is possibly TRBD2 (5 bases). The germline CDR1 and CDR2 sequences are SGHAT and FQNNGV. Trimming took 1 base from V and 5 from J, leaving 11 bases between them. The CDR3 consists of 14 residues. This chain's CDR3 is CASSLAIGEETQYF. The CDR3 DNA reads TGTGCCAGCAGCTTAGCCATTGGGGAGGAGACCCAGTACTTC.

The chain combines TRBV5-1 with TRBJ2-7, with D possibly matching TRBD1 (5 bases). Germline V gene data show CDR1 as SGHRS and CDR2 as YFSETQ. The CDR3 is 15 residues long. Trimming removed 3 bases at V and 0 bases at J, with 13 bases between. CDR3 nucleotide sequence: TGCGCCAGCAGCTCCAGTCAGCAGGGCTCCTACGAGCAGTACTTC. The encoded protein is CASSSSQQGSYEQYF.

This rearrangement joins TRBV29-1 to TRBJ2-7; D uncertain. V was cut by 0 bases and J by 5 bases, with 8 bases left in between. The CDR3 is 12 residues long. Germline loops: CDR1 SQVTM, CDR2 ANQGSEA. Here the CDR3 DNA reads TGCAGCGTTGAAGATTGGCAAAACGAGCAGTACTTC. The encoded protein is CSVEDWQNEQYF.

The CDR3 sequence is CATSLTGISGNTIYF. The CDR3 region has the DNA TGTGCCACCAGCCTAACAGGGATCTCTGGAAACACCATATATTTT. The gene calls are TRBV15 and TRBJ1-3; D is perhaps TRBD1 (6 bases). From germline, CDR1 is LNHNV and CDR2 YYDKDF (reference sequence). The CDR3 runs 15 residues. The V end was cut by 5 bases, the J end by 0 bases, with 11 bases between.